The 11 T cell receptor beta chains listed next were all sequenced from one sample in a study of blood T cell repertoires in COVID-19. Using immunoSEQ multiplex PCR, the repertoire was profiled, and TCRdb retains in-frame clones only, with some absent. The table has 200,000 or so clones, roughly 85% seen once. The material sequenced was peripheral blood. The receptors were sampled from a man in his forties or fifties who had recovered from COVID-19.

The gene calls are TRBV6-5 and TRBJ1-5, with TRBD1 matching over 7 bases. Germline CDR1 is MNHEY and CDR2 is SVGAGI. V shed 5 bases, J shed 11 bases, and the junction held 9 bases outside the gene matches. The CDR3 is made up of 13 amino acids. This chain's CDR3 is CASSPNNRGAQHF. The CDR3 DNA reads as TGTGCCAGCAGTCCGAACAACAGGGGAGCCCAGCATTTT.

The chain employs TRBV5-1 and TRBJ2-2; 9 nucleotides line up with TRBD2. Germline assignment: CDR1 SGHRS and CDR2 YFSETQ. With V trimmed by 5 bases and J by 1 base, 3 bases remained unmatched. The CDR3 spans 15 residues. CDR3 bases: TGCGCCAGCAGAAGGACTAGCGAGAACACCGGGGAGCTGTTTTTT. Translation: CASRRTSENTGELFF. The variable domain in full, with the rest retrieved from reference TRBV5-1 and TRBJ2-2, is KAGVTQTPRYLIKTRGQQVTLSCSPISGHRSVSWYQQTPGQGLQFLFEYFSETQRNKGNFPGRFSGRQFSNSRSEMNVSTLELGDSALYLCASRRTSENTGELFFGEGSRLTVL.

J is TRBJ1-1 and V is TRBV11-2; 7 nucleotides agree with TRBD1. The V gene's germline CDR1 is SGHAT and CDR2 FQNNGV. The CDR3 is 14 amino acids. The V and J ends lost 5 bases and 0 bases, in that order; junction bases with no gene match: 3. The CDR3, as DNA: TGTGCCAGCAGCGCGGACAGGATGAACACTGAAGCTTTCTTT. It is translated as CASSADRMNTEAFF.

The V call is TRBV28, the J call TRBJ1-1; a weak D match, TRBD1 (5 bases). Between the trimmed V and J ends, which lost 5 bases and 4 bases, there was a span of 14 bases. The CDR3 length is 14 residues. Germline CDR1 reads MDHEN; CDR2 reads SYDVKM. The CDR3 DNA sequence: TGTGCCAGCAGTCATCAGGGATCCCGCACTGAAGCTTTCTTT. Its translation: CASSHQGSRTEAFF.

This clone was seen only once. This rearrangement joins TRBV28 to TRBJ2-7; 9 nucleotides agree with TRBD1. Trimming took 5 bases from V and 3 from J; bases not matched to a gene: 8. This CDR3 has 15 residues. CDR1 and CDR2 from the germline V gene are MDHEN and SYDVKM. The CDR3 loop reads CASSTAGTGFYEQYF. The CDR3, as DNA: TGTGCCAGCAGTACGGCCGGGACAGGGTTCTACGAGCAGTACTTC.

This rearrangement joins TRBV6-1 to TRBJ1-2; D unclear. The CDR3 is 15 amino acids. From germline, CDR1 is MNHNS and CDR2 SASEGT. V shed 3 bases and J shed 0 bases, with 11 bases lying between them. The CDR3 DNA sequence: TGTGCCAGCAGTGATTATGGGGAGGCTAACTATGGCTACACCTTC. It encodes CASSDYGEANYGYTF.

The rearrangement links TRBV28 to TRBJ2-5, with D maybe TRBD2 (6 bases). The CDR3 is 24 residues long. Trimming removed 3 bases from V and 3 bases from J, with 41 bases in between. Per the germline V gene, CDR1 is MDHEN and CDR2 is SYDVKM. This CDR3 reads CASSFKGRSGSHNSVLKLKETQYF. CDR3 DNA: TGTGCCAGCAGTTTTAAGGGACGGTCCGGGAGCCATAATTCTGTCCTAAAGTTAAAAGAGACCCAGTACTTC.

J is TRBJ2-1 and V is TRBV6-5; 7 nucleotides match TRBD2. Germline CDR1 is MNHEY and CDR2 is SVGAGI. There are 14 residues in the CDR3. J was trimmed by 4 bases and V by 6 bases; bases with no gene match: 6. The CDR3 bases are TGTGCCAGCAGGACGGGACTACATTACAATGAGCAGTTCTTC. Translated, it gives CASRTGLHYNEQFF.

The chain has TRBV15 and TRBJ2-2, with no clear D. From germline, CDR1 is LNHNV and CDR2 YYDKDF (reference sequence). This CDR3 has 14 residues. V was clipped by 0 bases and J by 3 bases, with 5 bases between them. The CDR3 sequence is CATSRDSYTGELFF. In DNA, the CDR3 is TGTGCCACCAGCAGAGATTCGTACACCGGGGAGCTGTTTTTT. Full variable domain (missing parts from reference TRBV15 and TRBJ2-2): DAMVIQNPRYQVTQFGKPVTLSCSQTLNHNVMYWYQQKSSQAPKLLFHYYDKDFNNEADTPDNFQSRRPNTSFCFLDIRSPGLGDTAMYLCATSRDSYTGELFFGEGSRLTVL.

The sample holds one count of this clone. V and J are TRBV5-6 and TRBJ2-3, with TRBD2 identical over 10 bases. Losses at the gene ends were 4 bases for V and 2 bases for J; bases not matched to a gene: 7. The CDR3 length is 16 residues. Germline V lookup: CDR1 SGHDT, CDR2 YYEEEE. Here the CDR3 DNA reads TGTGCCAGCAGCGACCGGACTAGCGGTATCACAGATACGCAGTATTTT. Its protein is CASSDRTSGITDTQYF.

The CDR3 bases are TGTGCCAGCAGCCCTCGGACAGGGGACGGGGCCAACGTCCTGACTTTC. It encodes CASSPRTGDGANVLTF. V is TRBV9 and J is TRBJ2-6, with TRBD1 matching over 9 bases. In germline, CDR1 is SGDLS, CDR2 YYNGEE. With 4 bases clipped from V and 4 bases from J, the junction kept 6 bases outside the gene matches. The CDR3 is made up of 16 amino acids.